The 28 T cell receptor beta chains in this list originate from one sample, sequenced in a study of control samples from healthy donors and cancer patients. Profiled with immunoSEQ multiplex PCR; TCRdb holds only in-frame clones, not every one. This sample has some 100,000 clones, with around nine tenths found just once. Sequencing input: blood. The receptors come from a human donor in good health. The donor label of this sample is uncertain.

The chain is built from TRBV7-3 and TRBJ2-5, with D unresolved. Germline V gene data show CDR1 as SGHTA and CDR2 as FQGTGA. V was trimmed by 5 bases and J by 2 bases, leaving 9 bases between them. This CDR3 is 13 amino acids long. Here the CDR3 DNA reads TGTGCCAGCAGCCAAGAGCCTCAAGAGACCCAGTACTTC. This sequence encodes CASSQEPQETQYF.

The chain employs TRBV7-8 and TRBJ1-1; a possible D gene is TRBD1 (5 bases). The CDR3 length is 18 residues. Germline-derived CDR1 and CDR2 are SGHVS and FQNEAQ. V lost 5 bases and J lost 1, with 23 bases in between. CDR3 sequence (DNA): TGTGCCAGCAGCCCCCAAAGGGGAGACACATACCAGAACACTGAAGCTTTCTTT. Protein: CASSPQRGDTYQNTEAFF.

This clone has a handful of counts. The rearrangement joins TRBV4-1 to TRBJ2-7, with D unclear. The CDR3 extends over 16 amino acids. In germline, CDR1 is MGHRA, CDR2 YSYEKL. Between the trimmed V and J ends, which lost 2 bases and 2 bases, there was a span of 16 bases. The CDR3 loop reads CASSQNPSRITYEQYF. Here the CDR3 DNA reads TGCGCCAGCAGCCAAAATCCATCCCGGATTACCTACGAGCAGTACTTC.

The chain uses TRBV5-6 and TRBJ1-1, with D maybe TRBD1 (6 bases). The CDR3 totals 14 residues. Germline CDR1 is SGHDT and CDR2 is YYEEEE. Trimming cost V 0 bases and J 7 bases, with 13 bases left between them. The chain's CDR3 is CASSLVQGGGEAFF. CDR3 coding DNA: TGTGCCAGCAGCTTGGTACAGGGAGGCGGTGAAGCTTTCTTT.

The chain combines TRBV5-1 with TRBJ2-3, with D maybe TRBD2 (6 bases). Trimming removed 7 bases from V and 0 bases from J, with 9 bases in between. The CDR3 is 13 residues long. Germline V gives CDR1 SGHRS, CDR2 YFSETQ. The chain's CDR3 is CASGTDSTDTQYF. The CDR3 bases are TGCGCCAGCGGGACTGATAGCACAGATACGCAGTATTTT. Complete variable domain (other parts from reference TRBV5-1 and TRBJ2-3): KAGVTQTPRYLIKTRGQQVTLSCSPISGHRSVSWYQQTPGQGLQFLFEYFSETQRNKGNFPGRFSGRQFSNSRSEMNVSTLELGDSALYLCASGTDSTDTQYFGPGTRLTVL.

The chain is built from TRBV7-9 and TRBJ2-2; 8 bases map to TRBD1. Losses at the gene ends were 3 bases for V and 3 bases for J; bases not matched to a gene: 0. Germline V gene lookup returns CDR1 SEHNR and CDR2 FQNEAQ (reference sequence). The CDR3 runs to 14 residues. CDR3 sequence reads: CASSLGQDTGELFF. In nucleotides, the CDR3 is TGTGCCAGCAGCTTGGGACAGGACACCGGGGAGCTGTTTTTT.

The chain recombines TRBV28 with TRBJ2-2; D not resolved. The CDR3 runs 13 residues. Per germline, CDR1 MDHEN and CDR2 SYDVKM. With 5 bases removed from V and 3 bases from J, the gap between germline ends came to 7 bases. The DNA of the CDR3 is TGTGCCAGCAGTCGTGGCGACACCGGGGAGCTGTTTTTT. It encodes CASSRGDTGELFF.

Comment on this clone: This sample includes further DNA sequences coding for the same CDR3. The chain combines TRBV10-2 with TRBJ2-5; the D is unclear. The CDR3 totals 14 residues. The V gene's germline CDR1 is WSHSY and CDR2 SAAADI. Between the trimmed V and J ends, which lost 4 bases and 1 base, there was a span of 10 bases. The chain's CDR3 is CASSVRPLQETQYF. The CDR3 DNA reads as TGCGCCAGCAGTGTCCGGCCGCTCCAAGAGACCCAGTACTTC.

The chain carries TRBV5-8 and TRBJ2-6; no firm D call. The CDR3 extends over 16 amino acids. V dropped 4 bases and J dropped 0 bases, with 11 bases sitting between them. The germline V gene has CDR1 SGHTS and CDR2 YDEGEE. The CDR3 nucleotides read TGTGCCAGCAGCCGTCTGGGGATCTCTGGGGCCAACGTCCTGACTTTC. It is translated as CASSRLGISGANVLTF.

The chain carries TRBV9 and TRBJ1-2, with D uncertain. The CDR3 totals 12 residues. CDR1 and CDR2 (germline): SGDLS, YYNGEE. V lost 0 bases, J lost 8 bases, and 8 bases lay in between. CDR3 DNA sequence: TGTGCCAGCAGCGTAGATCAGACAGGCTACACCTTC. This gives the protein CASSVDQTGYTF.

This CDR3 reads CASSLQGSSADTQYF. The CDR3 region has the DNA TGTGCCAGCAGTTTACAGGGATCCTCGGCAGATACGCAGTATTTT. This sequence joins TRBV7-9 and TRBJ2-3; maybe TRBD1 (6 bases). V was pared by 6 bases and J by 4 bases, with 17 bases between. The CDR3 extends over 15 amino acids. Germline assignment: CDR1 SEHNR and CDR2 FQNEAQ (reference sequence).

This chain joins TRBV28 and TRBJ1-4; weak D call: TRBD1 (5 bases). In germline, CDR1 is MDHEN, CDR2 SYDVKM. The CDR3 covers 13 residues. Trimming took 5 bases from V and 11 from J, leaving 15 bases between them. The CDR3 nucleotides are TGTGCCAGCAGTGCGGACGCCCCAGGGAAACTGTTTTTT. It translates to CASSADAPGKLFF.

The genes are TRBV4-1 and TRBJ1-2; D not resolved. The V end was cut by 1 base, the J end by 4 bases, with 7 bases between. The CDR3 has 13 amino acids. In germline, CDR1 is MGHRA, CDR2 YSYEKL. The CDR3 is CASSQVSLYGYTF. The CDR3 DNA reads TGCGCCAGCAGCCAAGTCAGTCTCTATGGCTACACCTTC.

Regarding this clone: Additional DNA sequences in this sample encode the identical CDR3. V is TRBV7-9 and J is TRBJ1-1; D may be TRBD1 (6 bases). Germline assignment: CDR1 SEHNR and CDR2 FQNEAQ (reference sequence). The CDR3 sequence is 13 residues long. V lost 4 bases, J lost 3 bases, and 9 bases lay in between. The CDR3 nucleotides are TGTGCCAGCAGCTCCAGGGGTGACACTGAAGCTTTCTTT. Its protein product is CASSSRGDTEAFF.

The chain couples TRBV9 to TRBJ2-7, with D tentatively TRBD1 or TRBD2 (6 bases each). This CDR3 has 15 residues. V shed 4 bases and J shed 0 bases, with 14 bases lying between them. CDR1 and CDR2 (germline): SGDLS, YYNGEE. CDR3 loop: CASSTRGVSSYEQYF. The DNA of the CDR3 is TGTGCCAGCAGCACAAGGGGGGTAAGCTCCTACGAGCAGTACTTC.

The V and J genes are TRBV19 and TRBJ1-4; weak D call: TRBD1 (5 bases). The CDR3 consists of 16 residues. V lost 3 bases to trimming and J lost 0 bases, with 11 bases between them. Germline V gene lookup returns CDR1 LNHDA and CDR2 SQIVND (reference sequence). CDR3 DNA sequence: TGTGCCAGTAGTATTTCGGGGGATGCAACTAATGAAAAACTGTTTTTT. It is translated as CASSISGDATNEKLFF.

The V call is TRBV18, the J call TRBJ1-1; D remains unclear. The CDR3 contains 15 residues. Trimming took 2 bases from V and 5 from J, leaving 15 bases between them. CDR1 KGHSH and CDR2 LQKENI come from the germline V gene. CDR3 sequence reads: CASSPGRFTGTEAFF. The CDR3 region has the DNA TGTGCCAGCTCACCAGGGAGGTTCACTGGAACTGAAGCTTTCTTT.

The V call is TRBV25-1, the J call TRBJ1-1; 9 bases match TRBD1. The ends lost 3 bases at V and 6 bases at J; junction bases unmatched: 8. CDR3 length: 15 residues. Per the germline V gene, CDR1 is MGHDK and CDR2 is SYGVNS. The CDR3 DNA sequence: TGTGCCAGCAGTGATGGCGGACAGGGGAAGTCTGAAGCTTTCTTT. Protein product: CASSDGGQGKSEAFF.

The CDR3 spells CASSTGQSYEQYV. The CDR3 DNA is TGTGCCAGCAGTACGGGACAATCCTACGAGCAGTACGTC. This sequence joins TRBV6-6 and TRBJ2-7, with D possibly being TRBD1 (6 bases). The CDR3 length is 13 residues. V lost 5 bases to trimming and J lost 1 base, with 9 bases between them. Per the germline V gene, CDR1 is MNHNY and CDR2 is SVGAGI (reference sequence).

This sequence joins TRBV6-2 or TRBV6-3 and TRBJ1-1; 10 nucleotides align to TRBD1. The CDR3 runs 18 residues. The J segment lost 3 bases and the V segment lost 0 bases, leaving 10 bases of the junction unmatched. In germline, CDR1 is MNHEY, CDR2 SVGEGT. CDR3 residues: CASSYSSETGGWDTEAFF. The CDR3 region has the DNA TGTGCCAGCAGTTACTCCTCTGAGACAGGGGGCTGGGACACTGAAGCTTTCTTT.

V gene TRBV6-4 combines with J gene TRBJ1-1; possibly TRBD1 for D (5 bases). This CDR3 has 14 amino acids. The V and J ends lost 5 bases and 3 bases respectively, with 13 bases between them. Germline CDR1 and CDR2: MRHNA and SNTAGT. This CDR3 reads CASSLTTGDTEAFF. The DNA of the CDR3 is TGTGCCAGCAGTCTTACTACGGGGGACACTGAAGCTTTCTTT.

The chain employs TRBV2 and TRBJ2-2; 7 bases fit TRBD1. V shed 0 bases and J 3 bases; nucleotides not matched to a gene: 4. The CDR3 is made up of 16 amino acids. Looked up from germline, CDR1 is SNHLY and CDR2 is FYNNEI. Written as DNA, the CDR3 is TGTGCCAGCAGTGAAGCCGGGACAGCCTACACCGGGGAGCTGTTTTTT. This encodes CASSEAGTAYTGELFF.

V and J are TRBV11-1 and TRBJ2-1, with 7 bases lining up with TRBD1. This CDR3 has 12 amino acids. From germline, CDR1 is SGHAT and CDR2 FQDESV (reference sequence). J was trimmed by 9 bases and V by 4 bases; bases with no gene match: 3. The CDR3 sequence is CASSSQGFEQFF. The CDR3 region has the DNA TGTGCCAGCAGCTCACAGGGGTTTGAGCAGTTCTTC.

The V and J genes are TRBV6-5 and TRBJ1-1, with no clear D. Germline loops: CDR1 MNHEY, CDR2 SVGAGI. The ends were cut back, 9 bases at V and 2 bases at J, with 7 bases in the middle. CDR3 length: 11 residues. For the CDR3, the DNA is TGTGCCAGTCGAAAAAACACTGAAGCTTTCTTT. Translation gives CASRKNTEAFF.

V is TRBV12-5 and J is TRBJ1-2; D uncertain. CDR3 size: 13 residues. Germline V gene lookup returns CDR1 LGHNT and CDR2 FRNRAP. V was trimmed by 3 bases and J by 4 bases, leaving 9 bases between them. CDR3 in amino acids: CASGLLGGYGYTF. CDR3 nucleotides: TGTGCTAGTGGTTTATTGGGCGGCTATGGCTACACCTTC.

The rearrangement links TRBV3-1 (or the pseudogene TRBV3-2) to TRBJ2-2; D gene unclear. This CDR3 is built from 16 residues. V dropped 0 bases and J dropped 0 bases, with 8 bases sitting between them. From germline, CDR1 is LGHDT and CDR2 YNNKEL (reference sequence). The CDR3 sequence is CASSQEAGPNTGELFF. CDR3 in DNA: TGTGCCAGCAGCCAAGAGGCTGGACCGAACACCGGGGAGCTGTTTTTT.

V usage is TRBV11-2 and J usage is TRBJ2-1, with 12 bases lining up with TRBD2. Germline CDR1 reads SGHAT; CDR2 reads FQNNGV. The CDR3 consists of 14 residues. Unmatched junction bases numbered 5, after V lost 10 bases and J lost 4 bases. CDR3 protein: CATASGGAYNEQFF. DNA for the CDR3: TGTGCCACCGCTAGCGGGGGGGCTTACAATGAGCAGTTCTTC.

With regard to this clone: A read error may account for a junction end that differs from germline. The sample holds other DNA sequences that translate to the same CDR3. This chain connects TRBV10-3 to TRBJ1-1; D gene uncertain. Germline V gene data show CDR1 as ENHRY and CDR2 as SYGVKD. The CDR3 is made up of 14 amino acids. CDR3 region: CAISESRTNTEAFF. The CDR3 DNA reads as TGTGCCATCAGCGAGTCCCGAACAAACACTGAAGCTTTCTTT.